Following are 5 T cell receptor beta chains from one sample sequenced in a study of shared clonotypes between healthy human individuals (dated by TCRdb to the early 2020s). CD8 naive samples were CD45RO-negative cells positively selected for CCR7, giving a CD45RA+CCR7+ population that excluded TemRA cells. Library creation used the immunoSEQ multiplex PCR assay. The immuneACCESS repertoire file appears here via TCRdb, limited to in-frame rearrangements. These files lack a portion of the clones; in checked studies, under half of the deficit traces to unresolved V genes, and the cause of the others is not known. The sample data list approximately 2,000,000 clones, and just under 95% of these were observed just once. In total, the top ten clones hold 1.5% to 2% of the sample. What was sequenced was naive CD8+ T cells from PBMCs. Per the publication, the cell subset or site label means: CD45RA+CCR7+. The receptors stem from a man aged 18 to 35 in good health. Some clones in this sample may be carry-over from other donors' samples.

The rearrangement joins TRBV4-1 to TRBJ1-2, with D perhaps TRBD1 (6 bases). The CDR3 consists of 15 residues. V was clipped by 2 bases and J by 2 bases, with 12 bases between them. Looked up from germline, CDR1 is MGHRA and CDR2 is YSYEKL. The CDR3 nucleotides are TGCGCCAGCAGCCAAAATCCGGGGGCGAACTATGGCTACACCTTC. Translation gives CASSQNPGANYGYTF.

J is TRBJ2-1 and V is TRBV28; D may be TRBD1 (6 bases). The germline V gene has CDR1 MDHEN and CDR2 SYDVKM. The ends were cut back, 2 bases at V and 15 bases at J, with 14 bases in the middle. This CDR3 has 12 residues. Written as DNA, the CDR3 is TGTGCCAGCAGTTTAGGCGAGGGGGTTTGGTTCTTC. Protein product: CASSLGEGVWFF.

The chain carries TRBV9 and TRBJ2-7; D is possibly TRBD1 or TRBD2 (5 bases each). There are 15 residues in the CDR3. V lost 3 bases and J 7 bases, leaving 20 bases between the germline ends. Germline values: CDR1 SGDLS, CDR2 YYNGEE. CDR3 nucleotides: TGTGCCAGCAGCGGAACCGGGACCGCGAGTGGGGAGCAGTACTTC. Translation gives CASSGTGTASGEQYF.

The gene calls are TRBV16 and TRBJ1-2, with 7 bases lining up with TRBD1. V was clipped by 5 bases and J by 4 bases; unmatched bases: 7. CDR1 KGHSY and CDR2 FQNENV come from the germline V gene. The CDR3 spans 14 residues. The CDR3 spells CASSETGTAYGYTF. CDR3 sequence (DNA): TGTGCCAGCAGCGAAACCGGGACAGCCTATGGCTACACCTTC.

The chain's CDR3 is CASIPGSSYEQYF. CDR3 nucleotides: TGTGCCAGCATCCCCGGTAGCTCCTACGAGCAGTACTTC. The rearrangement joins TRBV7-9 to TRBJ2-7; D ambiguous. Looked up from germline, CDR1 is SEHNR and CDR2 is FQNEAQ (reference sequence). CDR3 length equals 13 residues. V dropped 7 bases and J dropped 0 bases, with 10 bases sitting between them.